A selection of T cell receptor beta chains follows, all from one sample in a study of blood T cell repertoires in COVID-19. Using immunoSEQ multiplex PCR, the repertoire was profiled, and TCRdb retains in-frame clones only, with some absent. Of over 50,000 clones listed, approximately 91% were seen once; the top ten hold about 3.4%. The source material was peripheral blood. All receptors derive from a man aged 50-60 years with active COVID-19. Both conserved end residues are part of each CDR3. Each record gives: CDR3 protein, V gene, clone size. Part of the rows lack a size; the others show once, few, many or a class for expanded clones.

CASSLGPSYEQYF TRBV11-3 once
CSATRSEQFF TRBV20-1 .
CASSFSFQETQYF TRBV11-2 .
CASSPDQGAGGYTF TRBV18 few
CASSPGTGGNTIYF TRBV3-1/TRBV3-2 .
CASSGQGGTNYGYTF TRBV6-6 .
CASSVSTGPTYEQYF TRBV6-5 .
CASSLVGTPQETQYF TRBV5-1 .
CASTTDRNTEAFF TRBV3-1/TRBV3-2 .
CASSDQGVGANVLTF TRBV6-1 .
CASSTRTGSFYEQYF TRBV19 .
CASSQVTGDFQPQHF TRBV4-1 .
CAIRQGRGDSPLHF TRBV10-3 once
CAISESGAGNTIYF TRBV10-3 .
CASSPSTAPARNEQFF TRBV3-1/TRBV3-2 .
CAWRNQGIQYF TRBV30 .
CASSGPRYYGYTF TRBV11-2 .
CASSFSRGSTDTQYF TRBV27 .
CSASERGPSYEQYF TRBV20-1 .
CASSRGVIPEKLFF TRBV3-1/TRBV3-2 .
CASSLAGGATGELFF TRBV9 .
CASSYSSLTYEQYF TRBV6-5 .
CAISGTVQTQYF TRBV10-3 .
CASSDQYNSPLHF TRBV6-1 .
CASSPSGGRNEQFF TRBV7-7 .
CASSRGSGTNYGYTF TRBV5-6 .
CAISGTLYGYTF TRBV10-3 .
CASSIGQGADEQFF TRBV19 .
CASSLDLIPMNTEAFF TRBV11-2 once
CAWRVRGYKAGGGAREQYF TRBV30 .